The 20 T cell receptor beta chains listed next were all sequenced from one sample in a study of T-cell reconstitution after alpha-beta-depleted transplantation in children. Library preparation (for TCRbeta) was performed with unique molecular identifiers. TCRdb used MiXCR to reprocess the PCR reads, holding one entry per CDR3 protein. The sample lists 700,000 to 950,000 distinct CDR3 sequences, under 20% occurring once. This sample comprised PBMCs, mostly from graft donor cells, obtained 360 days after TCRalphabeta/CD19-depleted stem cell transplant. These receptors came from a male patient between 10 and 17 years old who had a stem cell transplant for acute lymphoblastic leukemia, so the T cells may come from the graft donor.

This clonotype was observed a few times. The CDR3 bases are TGTGCCAGTTCCCTTGGTGGGTCGCACACCGGGGAGCTGTTTTTT. Its translation is CASSLGGSHTGELFF. The chain employs TRBV27 and TRBJ2-2, with no clear D. Trimming removed 9 bases from V and 3 bases from J, with 17 bases in between. The CDR3 has 15 residues. The V gene's germline CDR1 is MNHEY and CDR2 SMNVEV (reference sequence).

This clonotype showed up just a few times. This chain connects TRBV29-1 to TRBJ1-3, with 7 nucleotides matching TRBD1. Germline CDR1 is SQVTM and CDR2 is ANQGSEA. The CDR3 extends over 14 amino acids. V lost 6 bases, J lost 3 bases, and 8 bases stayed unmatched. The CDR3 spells CSVKPTGVGNTIYF. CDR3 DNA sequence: TGCAGCGTCAAACCTACAGGGGTTGGAAACACCATATATTTT.

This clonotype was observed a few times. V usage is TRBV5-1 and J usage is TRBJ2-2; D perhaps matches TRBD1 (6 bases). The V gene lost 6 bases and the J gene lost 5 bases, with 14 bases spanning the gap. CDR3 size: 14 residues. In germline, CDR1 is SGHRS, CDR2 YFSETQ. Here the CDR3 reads CASTRGLGTGELFF. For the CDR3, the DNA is TGCGCCAGCACCAGGGGTTTGGGGACCGGGGAGCTGTTTTTT.

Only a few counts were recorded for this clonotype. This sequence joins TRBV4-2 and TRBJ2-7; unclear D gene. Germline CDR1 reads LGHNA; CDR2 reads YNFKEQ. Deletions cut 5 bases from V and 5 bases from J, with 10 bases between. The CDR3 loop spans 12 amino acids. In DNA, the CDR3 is TGTGCCAGCAGCGGACGGAACGACGAGCAGTACTTC. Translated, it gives CASSGRNDEQYF.

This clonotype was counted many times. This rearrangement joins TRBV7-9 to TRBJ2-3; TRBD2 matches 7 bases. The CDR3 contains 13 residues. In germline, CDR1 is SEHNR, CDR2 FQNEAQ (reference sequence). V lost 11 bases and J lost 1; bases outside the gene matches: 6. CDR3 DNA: TGTGCCCGAGGGAGGGGTGGCACAGATACGCAGTATTTT. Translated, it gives CARGRGGTDTQYF. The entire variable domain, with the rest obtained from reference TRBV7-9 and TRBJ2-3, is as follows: DTGVSQNPRHKITKRGQNVTFRCDPISEHNRLYWYRQTLGQGPEFLTYFQNEAQLEKSRLLSDRFSAERPKGSFSTLEIQRTEQGDSAMYLCARGRGGTDTQYFGPGTRLTVL.

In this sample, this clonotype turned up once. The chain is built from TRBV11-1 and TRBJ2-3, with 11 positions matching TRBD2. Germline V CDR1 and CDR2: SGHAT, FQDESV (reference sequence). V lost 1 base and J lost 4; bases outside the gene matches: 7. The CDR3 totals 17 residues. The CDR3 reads CASSLVAGLAEADTQYF. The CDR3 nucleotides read TGTGCCAGCAGCTTAGTGGCGGGACTAGCGGAGGCAGATACGCAGTATTTT. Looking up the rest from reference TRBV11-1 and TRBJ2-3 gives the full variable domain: EAEVAQSPRYKITEKSQAVAFWCDPISGHATLYWYRQILGQGPELLVQFQDESVVDDSQLPKDRFSAERLKGVDSTLKIQPAELGDSAMYLCASSLVAGLAEADTQYFGPGTRLTVL.

Here the CDR3 DNA reads TGTGCCAGCAGTCCCAGACTAGCGGGACGAAACATTCAGTACTTC. This gives the protein CASSPRLAGRNIQYF. The chain employs TRBV12-3 or TRBV12-4 and TRBJ2-4; 11 nucleotides align to TRBD2. The V segment lost 5 bases and the J segment 6 bases; nucleotides outside the gene matches: 6. This CDR3 is 15 amino acids long.

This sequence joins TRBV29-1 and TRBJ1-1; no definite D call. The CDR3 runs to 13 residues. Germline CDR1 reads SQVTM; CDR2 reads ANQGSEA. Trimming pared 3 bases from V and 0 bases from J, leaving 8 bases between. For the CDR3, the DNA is TGCAGCGTTGATAGGTCCCTGAACACTGAAGCTTTCTTT. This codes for CSVDRSLNTEAFF.

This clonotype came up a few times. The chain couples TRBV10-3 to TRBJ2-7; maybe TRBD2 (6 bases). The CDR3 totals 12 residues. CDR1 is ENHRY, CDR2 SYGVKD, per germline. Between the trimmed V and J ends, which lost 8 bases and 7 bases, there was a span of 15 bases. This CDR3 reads CAIAGGGGEQYF. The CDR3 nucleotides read TGTGCCATCGCCGGGGGAGGAGGAGAGCAGTACTTC.

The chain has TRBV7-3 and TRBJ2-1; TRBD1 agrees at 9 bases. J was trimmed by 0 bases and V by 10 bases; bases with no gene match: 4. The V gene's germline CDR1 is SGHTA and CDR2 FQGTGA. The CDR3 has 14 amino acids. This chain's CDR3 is CATNRGPSYNEQFF. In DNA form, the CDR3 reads TGTGCCACGAACAGGGGGCCCTCCTACAATGAGCAGTTCTTC.

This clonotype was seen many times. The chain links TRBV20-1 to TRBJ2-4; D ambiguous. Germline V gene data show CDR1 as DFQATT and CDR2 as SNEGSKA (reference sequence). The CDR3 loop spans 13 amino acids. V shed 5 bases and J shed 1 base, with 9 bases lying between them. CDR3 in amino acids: CSAPTDAKNIQYF. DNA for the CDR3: TGCAGTGCTCCCACCGACGCCAAAAACATTCAGTACTTC.

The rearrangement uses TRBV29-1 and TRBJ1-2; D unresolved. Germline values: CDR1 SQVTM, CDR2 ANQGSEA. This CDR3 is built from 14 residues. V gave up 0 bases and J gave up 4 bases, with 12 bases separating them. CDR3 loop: CSVEDPAKVYGYTF. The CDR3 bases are TGCAGCGTTGAAGATCCCGCCAAAGTCTATGGCTACACCTTC.

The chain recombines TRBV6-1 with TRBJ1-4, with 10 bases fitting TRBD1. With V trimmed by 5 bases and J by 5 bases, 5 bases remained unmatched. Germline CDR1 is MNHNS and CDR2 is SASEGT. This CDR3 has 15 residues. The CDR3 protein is CASSPRTGGNEKLFF. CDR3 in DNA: TGTGCCAGCAGTCCTCGGACAGGGGGAAATGAAAAACTGTTTTTT.

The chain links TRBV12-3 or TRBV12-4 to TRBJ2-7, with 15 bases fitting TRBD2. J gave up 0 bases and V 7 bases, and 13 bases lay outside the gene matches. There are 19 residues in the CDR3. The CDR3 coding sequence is TGTGCCAGCACCGTCTCACCGGGACTAGCGGGAGGACTCTCCTACGAGCAGTACTTC. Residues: CASTVSPGLAGGLSYEQYF.

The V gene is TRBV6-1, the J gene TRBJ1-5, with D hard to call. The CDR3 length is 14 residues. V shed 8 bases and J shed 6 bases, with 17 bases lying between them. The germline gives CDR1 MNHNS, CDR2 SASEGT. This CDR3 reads CASVPNLQAQPQHF. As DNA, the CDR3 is TGTGCCAGCGTACCAAACCTTCAGGCTCAGCCCCAGCATTTT.

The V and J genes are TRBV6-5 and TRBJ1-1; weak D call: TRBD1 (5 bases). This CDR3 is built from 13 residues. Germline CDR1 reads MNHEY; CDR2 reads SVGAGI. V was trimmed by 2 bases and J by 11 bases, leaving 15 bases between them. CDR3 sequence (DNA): TGTGCCAGCAGTTACCGGGACGGAGGGGCTGCTTTCTTT. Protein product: CASSYRDGGAAFF.

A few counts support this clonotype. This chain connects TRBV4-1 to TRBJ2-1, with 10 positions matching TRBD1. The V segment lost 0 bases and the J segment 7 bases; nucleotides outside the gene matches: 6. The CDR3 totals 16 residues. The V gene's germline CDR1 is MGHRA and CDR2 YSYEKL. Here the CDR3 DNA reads TGCGCCAGCAGCCAAGAGGGACAGGGGCTAGGAAATGAGCAGTTCTTC. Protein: CASSQEGQGLGNEQFF.

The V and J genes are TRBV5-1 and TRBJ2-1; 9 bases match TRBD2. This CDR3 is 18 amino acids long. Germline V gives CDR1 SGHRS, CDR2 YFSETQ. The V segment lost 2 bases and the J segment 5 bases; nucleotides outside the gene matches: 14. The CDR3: CASSLGTSRLRSHNEQFF. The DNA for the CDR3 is TGCGCCAGCAGCTTAGGGACTAGCAGGCTTAGGTCCCACAATGAGCAGTTCTTC.

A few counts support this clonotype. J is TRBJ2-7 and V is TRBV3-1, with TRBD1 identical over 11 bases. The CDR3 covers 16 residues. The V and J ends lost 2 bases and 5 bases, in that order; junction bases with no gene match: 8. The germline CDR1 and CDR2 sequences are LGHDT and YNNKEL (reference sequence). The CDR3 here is CASSQQPGQGDHEQYF. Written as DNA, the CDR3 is TGTGCCAGCAGCCAACAACCGGGACAGGGGGACCACGAGCAGTACTTC.

Written as DNA, the CDR3 is TGCGCCAGCAGCCCGAGAGCCCAACCCGAGGGCAATGAGCAGTTCTTC. Translated: CASSPRAQPEGNEQFF. The chain joins TRBV5-1 to TRBJ2-1; a possible D gene is TRBD2 (5 bases). V was clipped by 4 bases and J by 6 bases, with 20 bases between them. This CDR3 spans 16 amino acids. From germline, CDR1 is SGHRS and CDR2 YFSETQ. The full variable domain, with the rest looked up from reference TRBV5-1 and TRBJ2-1, is KAGVTQTPRYLIKTRGQQVTLSCSPISGHRSVSWYQQTPGQGLQFLFEYFSETQRNKGNFPGRFSGRQFSNSRSEMNVSTLELGDSALYLCASSPRAQPEGNEQFFGPGTRLTVL.